This T cell receptor beta chain came from a study of blood T cell repertoires in COVID-19. Overall study context: Acute-phase and convalescent COVID-19 samples originated in the United States, Italy and Spain. T cells, B-cell-depleted T cells, or PBMCs provided the cDNA or gDNA that served as material.

Methods used by the authors: Reference gene primers were amplified, and this amplification served to estimate nucleated cell counts. Profiled with immunoSEQ multiplex PCR; TCRdb holds only in-frame clones, not every one. V, J and clone size derive from that table, while D and trimming were established from the DNA sequence. The table has more than 45,000 clones, 86% seen once. V was clipped by 1 base and J by 5 bases; unmatched bases: 5. CDR3 length equals 15 residues. Germline V gene sequence: CDR1 SGHVS, CDR2 FNYEAQ. The J gene is TRBJ2-5, the V gene TRBV7-6; TRBD2 aligns across 9 bases. This clonotype was sampled from a human donor in a cohort sampled during active COVID-19. Sequencing was done on a sample of peripheral blood. CDR3 sequence: CASSLVAGGLETQYF. The CDR3 DNA follows: TGTGCCAGCAGCTTAGTTGCGGGGGGGCTTGAGACCCAGTACTTC.